This T cell receptor (beta chain) is drawn from a study of CD8+CD57+ T cells in acquired aplastic anemia. The study, taken as a whole, reports: Overlap between patients and controls comprised 25 to 30 CD8+ CDR3 sequences.

As regards this clonotype: Antigen specificity is unknown.

According to the study, genomic DNA was the template for TCR beta VDJ and CDR3 profiling. One entry per CDR3 protein results from TCRdb running MiXCR on the reads. The sample includes some 120,000 distinct CDR3 sequences, under 60% of them seen just once. An expansion of CD8+CD57+ cells by flow cytometry had been shown in patients chosen for sequencing. The CDR3 consists of 13 residues. Trimming removed 10 bases at V and 7 bases at J, with 18 bases between. Germline values: CDR1 ENHRY, CDR2 SYGVKD. This TCR derives from a human donor with aplastic anemia. The J gene is TRBJ2-3, the V gene TRBV10-3; TRBD2 is a possible D gene (6 bases). The source material was sorted CD4+, CD8+, or CD8+CD57+ T cells (not recorded which) from PBMCs. The CDR3 sequence is CATLGASEHTQYF. DNA of the CDR3: TGTGCCACACTCGGGGCTAGCGAGCATACGCAGTATTTT.